The 18 T cell receptor beta chains below come from one sample, sequenced in a study of shared clonotypes between healthy human individuals. Measured with immunoSEQ multiplex PCR; TCRdb has only the in-frame clones, and not every one. The top ten hold less than 0.55% of the sample, which has roughly 1,500,000 clones, 95% to 99% seen once. Material for sequencing was naive CD4+ T cells sorted from blood. Specified subset: CD45RA+ positively selected. The receptor set was obtained from a man aged 30-40 years in good health.

V and J are TRBV18 and TRBJ1-5, with D unresolved. The CDR3 has 12 residues. V gave up 1 base and J gave up 5 bases, with 3 bases separating them. The V gene's germline CDR1 is KGHSH and CDR2 LQKENI. The chain's CDR3 is CASSPRDQPQHF. CDR3 coding DNA: TGTGCCAGCTCACCACGGGATCAGCCCCAGCATTTT.

V is TRBV4-1 and J is TRBJ2-1; D uncertain. CDR1 MGHRA and CDR2 YSYEKL come from the germline V gene. The CDR3 totals 16 residues. V was shortened by 2 bases and J by 2 bases, with 13 bases between the two germline ends. CDR3 DNA sequence: TGCGCCAGCAGCCAAAGGGCGGCTGAGACCTACAATGAGCAGTTCTTC. Amino acids: CASSQRAAETYNEQFF.

This chain links TRBV27 with TRBJ1-1; TRBD1 matches 7 bases. The germline CDR1 and CDR2 sequences are MNHEY and SMNVEV (reference sequence). V shed 8 bases, J shed 0 bases, and the junction held 6 bases outside the gene matches. CDR3 length equals 14 residues. The CDR3 DNA reads TGTGCCAGCCGGACAGGAACCATGAACACTGAAGCTTTCTTT. Translating it yields CASRTGTMNTEAFF.

This chain connects TRBV28 to TRBJ1-3, with D possibly matching TRBD1 (6 bases). With 6 bases removed from V and 4 bases from J, the gap between germline ends came to 16 bases. Per the germline V gene, CDR1 is MDHEN and CDR2 is SYDVKM. The CDR3 length is 15 residues. CDR3 sequence reads: CASSPPGARGNTIYF. CDR3 sequence (DNA): TGTGCCAGCAGCCCTCCAGGGGCTCGGGGAAACACCATATATTTT.

This chain connects TRBV28 to TRBJ2-1; TRBD2 might be the D (6 bases). The CDR3 has 14 residues. The V gene lost 8 bases and the J gene lost 6 bases, with 17 bases spanning the gap. Germline V gives CDR1 MDHEN, CDR2 SYDVKM. The CDR3 bases are TGTGCCAGCGTCAGAACGGGAGCTAGCAATGAGCAGTTCTTC. Its translation: CASVRTGASNEQFF.

J is TRBJ2-7 and V is TRBV5-1; maybe TRBD1 (6 bases). In germline, CDR1 is SGHRS, CDR2 YFSETQ. The CDR3 totals 16 residues. V lost 4 bases and J 7 bases, leaving 24 bases between the germline ends. The CDR3 here is CASSPPNVGAGVEQYF. The CDR3 DNA sequence: TGCGCCAGCAGCCCGCCGAACGTTGGGGCAGGGGTAGAGCAGTACTTC.

The chain uses TRBV15 and TRBJ2-3; 7 bases fit TRBD1. The trim removed 1 base at V and 2 bases at J, leaving 6 bases unmatched. The CDR3 is 16 amino acids. Germline V gives CDR1 LNHNV, CDR2 YYDKDF (reference sequence). CDR3 coding DNA: TGTGCCACCAGCAGAGTATCGGGACAGCACACAGATACGCAGTATTTT. Its translation: CATSRVSGQHTDTQYF.

The J gene is TRBJ2-7, the V gene TRBV5-5; the match to TRBD2 covers 10 bases. Germline values: CDR1 SGHKS, CDR2 YYEKEE (reference sequence). Losses at the gene ends were 4 bases for V and 4 bases for J; bases not matched to a gene: 8. The CDR3 is 15 amino acids. The CDR3 reads CASSRGGLAVYEQYF. The CDR3 nucleotides are TGTGCCAGCAGCCGGGGAGGACTAGCGGTTTACGAGCAGTACTTC.

The genes are TRBV7-9 and TRBJ2-7; 8 bases map to TRBD1. The germline V gene encodes CDR1 SEHNR and CDR2 FQNEAQ (reference sequence). The CDR3 is 12 residues long. The V segment lost 5 bases and the J segment 5 bases; nucleotides outside the gene matches: 2. The CDR3 DNA reads TGTGCCAGCAGCCCGGACAGGGACGAGCAGTACTTC. Translating it yields CASSPDRDEQYF.

The chain links TRBV7-2 to TRBJ2-1; 13 bases fit TRBD2. The trim removed 5 bases at V and 9 bases at J, leaving 10 bases unmatched. CDR1 and CDR2 (germline): SGHTA, FQGNSA. CDR3 size: 16 residues. The CDR3, as DNA: TGTGCCAGCAGCCCACGACTAGCGGGAGGCATTGCTGAGCAGTTCTTC. Amino acids: CASSPRLAGGIAEQFF.

The CDR3 region has the DNA TGTGCTAGTGGCCTAGACAGGGTCTACAATGAGCAGTTCTTC. This gives the protein CASGLDRVYNEQFF. This chain connects TRBV12-5 to TRBJ2-1, with 7 bases identical to TRBD1. CDR3 length: 14 residues. CDR1 is LGHNT, CDR2 FRNRAP, per germline. V dropped 6 bases and J dropped 3; count of bases not matched to a gene: 5.

The rearrangement links TRBV9 to TRBJ2-5; 7 nucleotides align to TRBD1. Losses at the gene ends were 3 bases for V and 5 bases for J; bases not matched to a gene: 10. Germline V gene sequence: CDR1 SGDLS, CDR2 YYNGEE. This CDR3 region has 15 residues. In DNA, the CDR3 is TGTGCCAGCAGCGCAGGGAACACAGGGGTGGAGACCCAGTACTTC. Its protein product is CASSAGNTGVETQYF.

The chain carries TRBV7-9 and TRBJ2-7, with D perhaps TRBD2 (5 bases). The CDR3 loop spans 15 amino acids. Germline V gene data show CDR1 as SEHNR and CDR2 as FQNEAQ (reference sequence). The V gene lost 5 bases and the J gene lost 2 bases, with 16 bases spanning the gap. Here the CDR3 reads CASSRRRTPPYEQYF. The DNA for the CDR3 is TGTGCCAGCAGCCGGAGACGGACTCCCCCCTACGAGCAGTACTTC.

This clone was recorded once. This chain's CDR3 is CASKRDSTDTQYF. As DNA, the CDR3 is TGCGCCAGTAAGCGGGATTCCACAGATACGCAGTATTTT. This chain uses TRBV10-2 with TRBJ2-3; 7 bases are shared with TRBD2. CDR3 length: 13 amino acids. Germline V gene sequence: CDR1 WSHSY, CDR2 SAAADI. V was pared by 9 bases and J by 2 bases, with 5 bases of the junction left unmatched.

The chain employs TRBV5-1 and TRBJ1-2; 12 nucleotides agree with TRBD1. The CDR3 contains 15 residues. The ends lost 4 bases at V and 7 bases at J; junction bases unmatched: 8. The germline gives CDR1 SGHRS, CDR2 YFSETQ. The CDR3 protein is CASSKSGTGGTGYTF. In DNA, the CDR3 is TGCGCCAGCAGCAAATCCGGGACAGGGGGCACTGGCTACACCTTC. The entire variable domain, with the rest obtained from reference TRBV5-1 and TRBJ1-2, is as follows: KAGVTQTPRYLIKTRGQQVTLSCSPISGHRSVSWYQQTPGQGLQFLFEYFSETQRNKGNFPGRFSGRQFSNSRSEMNVSTLELGDSALYLCASSKSGTGGTGYTFGSGTRLTVV.

The rearrangement joins TRBV11-2 to TRBJ2-3; unclear D gene. V lost 1 base and J lost 0, with 8 bases in between. Per germline, CDR1 SGHAT and CDR2 FQNNGV. CDR3 length: 15 residues. CDR3 in DNA: TGTGCCAGCAGCTTAGGGGGTCAGAGCACAGATACGCAGTATTTT. Translating it yields CASSLGGQSTDTQYF. Based on the CDR3 plus reference TRBV11-2 and TRBJ2-3, the full variable domain is EAGVAQSPRYKIIEKRQSVAFWCNPISGHATLYWYQQILGQGPKLLIQFQNNGVVDDSQLPKDRFSAERLKGVDSTLKIQPAKLEDSAVYLCASSLGGQSTDTQYFGPGTRLTVL.

This sequence joins TRBV7-9 and TRBJ1-1; D unclear. The V end lost 5 bases, the J end lost 5 bases, and 15 bases lay between the germline ends. The CDR3 is 14 residues long. Germline V CDR1 and CDR2: SEHNR, FQNEAQ (reference sequence). CDR3 region: CASSLPGSGTEAFF. CDR3 sequence (DNA): TGTGCCAGCAGCCTTCCGGGGTCCGGGACTGAAGCTTTCTTT.

The V call is TRBV10-1, the J call TRBJ1-1; 11 bases fit TRBD1. With 5 bases clipped from V and 8 bases from J, the junction kept 7 bases outside the gene matches. Germline assignment: CDR1 WNHNN and CDR2 SYGVQD (reference sequence). The CDR3 covers 14 residues. For the CDR3, the DNA is TGCGCCAGCAGTCGGGACAGGGGGAGAACGGAAGCTTTCTTT. Its protein product is CASSRDRGRTEAFF.